This entry describes one T cell receptor beta chain. This clonotype was counted between two and nine times. Its antigen is currently not known. Base qualities are not at hand, and no much larger clone is one base apart. CDR1 and CDR2 were assigned from the germline V gene (reference sequence) as DFQATT and SNEGSKA. Reading from cysteine to phenylalanine, the CDR3 counts 12 amino acids. Left in the record is the CDR3 DNA by itself, 36 bases read in frame from the first base. V is cut by 3 bases and J by 4 bases, and the space between the germline ends is 9 bases. The sample originates from a study of blood T cells in healthy people across ages (dated by TCRdb to 2014 to 2015). Study-wide context: Template switching captured roughly one uniquely barcoded TCR beta cDNA molecule per two T cells in model experiments. Using deep sequencing normalized with unique cDNA molecular identifiers, the study measured how TCR beta repertoire diversity changes with age. The donors were split into four age groups: young (average approximately 16 years), middle-aged (roughly 40), aged (roughly 60) and long-lived (roughly 86). Donors of different ages were randomly distributed across sequencing lanes to avoid experimental bias. Using the same blood draw, the study looked at two additional independent replicas of 1 million unique cDNA reads for two donors, one aged 18 to 30 and the other aged 80 or older. Results the study describes overall, beyond this receptor: Donor CMV infection status was unknown, potentially confounding age-related changes in expanded clonotypes. Total diversity estimates from one million sequenced T cells were considered lower bounds and underestimates. Observed TCR beta diversity correlated strongly with the percentage of naive T cells measured by flow cytometry. Since profiling was done on bulk unsorted PBMCs, naive and antigen-experienced compartments could not be conclusively compared. As age increased, observed TCR beta diversity per million T cells dropped in a roughly linear way, and a significant reduction was already evident by age approximately 40. Compared with the aged group, more naive CD4+ T cells, fewer expanded clones and increased TCR diversity were shown by the long-lived group, suggesting age selection.

Library construction relied on 5' RACE. The sequencer was an Illumina HiSeq 2500. A second roughly 6 to 12 cycle PCR used a sample-barcoded 5' primer and a J-beta primer mix. Each TCR beta cDNA molecule received a unique molecular identifier from a template-switch 5' adaptor carrying 12 random nucleotides. At least 2.5 million CDR3-containing paired-end reads were obtained from each sample. The Mint cDNA synthesis kit, primed by a TRBC-specific oligonucleotide, was used to synthesize first-strand cDNA from all RNA. Following uracil-DNA glycosylase treatment, all cDNA underwent a first 18-cycle PCR with the universal primers M1SS and BC2_uni_R. The paper's data handling went like this. Each sample was normalized by randomly selecting 1 million high-quality reads, each carrying a distinct molecular identifier. Reads with shared molecular identifiers were discarded instead of being binned into consensus sequences. MiTCR, set to a Q25 quality threshold and the strictest error-elimination algorithm, was used for CDR3 identification, clonotype clustering and error correction. A nonparametric unseen species model with Euler transformation was used to estimate a lower bound on total TCR beta diversity. Clones were called with MiXCR by TCRdb after fastp trimmed the public reads at Q25, and only in-frame beta chains were retained. For every CDR3 protein sequence, its rows merge into one entry that carries the most common genes and DNA. Clone size and V and J calls follow TCRdb, not the original study. The sample table lists around 1,100,000 distinct CDR3 sequences, around two fifths of them with a count of one. The ten most abundant clones make up 10% to 15% of the sample.

The 35 to 40 donors, aged about 6 to 95 years, were systemically healthy Caucasian individuals from Russia. Each donor gave approximately 9.4 milliliters of peripheral blood, drawn into EDTA-treated Vacutainer tubes. Ficoll-Paque density-gradient centrifugation was used to isolate PBMCs, with at least 7 million obtained per sample. Total RNA, at least 5 micrograms per sample, was extracted from PBMCs with Trizol reagent. The percentages of naive CD45RAhigh/CD27high T cells were determined by flow cytometry on a PBMC aliquot from every donor. This clonotype originated in a young man in good health. The sample consisted of blood. Recombination connected TRBV20-1 to TRBJ1-2; the D gene assignment is ambiguous. The CDR3 protein: CSARPGSYGYTF. The nucleotide sequence reads as follows: TGCAGTGCTAGGCCGGGATCCTATGGCTACACCTTC.